A single sample is the source of the 10 T cell receptor beta chains below, sequenced in a study of T cell responses to AZD1222 COVID-19 vaccine. Measured with immunoSEQ multiplex PCR; TCRdb has only the in-frame clones, and not every one. The sample lists 95,000 to 110,000 clones; around 92% were seen once. The sample consisted of peripheral blood, taken 28 days after the second AZD1222 dose. The receptor source for this set is an adult who received the AZD1222 COVID-19 vaccine.

V usage is TRBV3-1 (or the pseudogene TRBV3-2) and J usage is TRBJ2-1, with D uncertain. The CDR3 contains 12 residues. In germline, CDR1 is LGHDT, CDR2 YNNKEL (reference sequence). V gave up 6 bases and J gave up 8 bases, with 11 bases separating them. CDR3 DNA sequence: TGTGCCAGCAGTCCTAGAGTCCATGAGCAGTTCTTC. Translated, it gives CASSPRVHEQFF.

V gene TRBV6-2 or TRBV6-3 combines with J gene TRBJ2-1; 8 nucleotides align to TRBD2. Unmatched junction bases numbered 9, after V lost 3 bases and J lost 8 bases. Germline CDR1 reads MNHEY; CDR2 reads SVGEGT. The CDR3 extends over 15 amino acids. This CDR3 is CASSYLAGGFDEQFF. CDR3 nucleotide sequence: TGTGCCAGCAGTTATTTGGCGGGGGGATTCGATGAGCAGTTCTTC.

The rearrangement joins TRBV18 to TRBJ2-1, with a possible D match to TRBD2 (5 bases). V lost 6 bases to trimming and J lost 0 bases, with 12 bases between them. This CDR3 has 15 amino acids. Germline CDR1 is KGHSH and CDR2 is LQKENI. CDR3 sequence reads: CASSPSQHSYNEQFF. As DNA, the CDR3 is TGTGCCAGCTCCCCTAGCCAGCACTCCTACAATGAGCAGTTCTTC.

This chain joins TRBV3-1 (or the pseudogene TRBV3-2) and TRBJ1-1, with D maybe TRBD1 (6 bases). Germline CDR1 LGHDT, CDR2 YNNKEL (reference sequence). V shed 3 bases and J shed 5 bases, with 7 bases lying between them. CDR3 length: 12 amino acids. In DNA form, the CDR3 reads TGTGCCAGCAGCCAGGACAGAACTGAAGCTTTCTTT. It specifies CASSQDRTEAFF.

V is TRBV4-2 and J is TRBJ1-6; D is ambiguous. CDR3 length equals 15 residues. V lost 1 base and J 5 bases, leaving 9 bases between the germline ends. Germline loops: CDR1 LGHNA, CDR2 YNFKEQ. CDR3 sequence (DNA): TGTGCCAGCAGCCAAGGAGCCCAGGATAATTCACCCCTCCACTTT. This encodes CASSQGAQDNSPLHF.

The rearrangement links TRBV5-1 to TRBJ2-7, with TRBD1 identical over 9 bases. V dropped 4 bases and J dropped 5; count of bases not matched to a gene: 10. CDR1 is SGHRS, CDR2 YFSETQ, per germline. This CDR3 contains 15 residues. This chain's CDR3 is CASSDPGQGINEQYF. The DNA for the CDR3 is TGCGCCAGCAGCGATCCGGGACAGGGTATCAACGAGCAGTACTTC.

This chain connects TRBV27 to TRBJ2-5; 11 bases fit TRBD2. Trimming took 6 bases from V and 8 from J; bases not matched to a gene: 5. The CDR3 is made up of 13 amino acids. The germline V gene encodes CDR1 MNHEY and CDR2 SMNVEV (reference sequence). The CDR3 region is CASSPSGRLTQYF. In DNA form, the CDR3 reads TGTGCCAGCAGCCCTAGCGGGAGGCTCACCCAGTACTTC.

This chain connects TRBV7-9 to TRBJ1-5; a weak D match, TRBD1 (6 bases). V lost 3 bases to trimming and J lost 4 bases, with 10 bases between them. From germline, CDR1 is SEHNR and CDR2 FQNEAQ (reference sequence). This CDR3 is built from 14 residues. The DNA for the CDR3 is TGTGCCAGCAGCTTCGGGGGGCAAAATCAGCCCCAGCATTTT. It is translated as CASSFGGQNQPQHF.

The chain's CDR3 is CASSLGAGNTIYF. The DNA of the CDR3 is TGTGCCAGCAGTTTGGGAGCTGGAAACACCATATATTTT. V is TRBV28 and J is TRBJ1-3; D unresolved. Germline V gives CDR1 MDHEN, CDR2 SYDVKM. The CDR3 extends over 13 amino acids. Trimming removed 3 bases from V and 2 bases from J, with 5 bases in between.

The V and J genes are TRBV27 and TRBJ1-3; tentatively, D is TRBD1 (6 bases). V lost 6 bases and J lost 4, with 16 bases in between. This CDR3 has 15 amino acids. CDR1 and CDR2 from the germline V gene are MNHEY and SMNVEV (reference sequence). CDR3 nucleotides: TGTGCCAGCAGAGGACAGACGGCGGAGGGAAACACCATATATTTT. It codes for CASRGQTAEGNTIYF.